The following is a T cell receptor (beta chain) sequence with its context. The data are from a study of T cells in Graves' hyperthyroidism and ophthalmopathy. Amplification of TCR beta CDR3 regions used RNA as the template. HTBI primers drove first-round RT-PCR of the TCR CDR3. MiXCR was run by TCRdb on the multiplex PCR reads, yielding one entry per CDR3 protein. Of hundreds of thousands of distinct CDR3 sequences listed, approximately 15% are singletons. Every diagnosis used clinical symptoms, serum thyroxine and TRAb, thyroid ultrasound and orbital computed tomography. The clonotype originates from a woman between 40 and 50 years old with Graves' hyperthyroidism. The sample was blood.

In DNA, the CDR3 is TGCGCCAGCTGTATAAGACCGGGGGATGAGCAGTTCTTC. This gives the protein CASCIRPGDEQFF. V usage is TRBV5-1 and J usage is TRBJ2-1, with D perhaps TRBD2 (6 bases). There are 13 residues in the CDR3. The germline V gene encodes CDR1 SGHRS and CDR2 YFSETQ. V was clipped by 7 bases and J by 8 bases, with 16 bases between them.